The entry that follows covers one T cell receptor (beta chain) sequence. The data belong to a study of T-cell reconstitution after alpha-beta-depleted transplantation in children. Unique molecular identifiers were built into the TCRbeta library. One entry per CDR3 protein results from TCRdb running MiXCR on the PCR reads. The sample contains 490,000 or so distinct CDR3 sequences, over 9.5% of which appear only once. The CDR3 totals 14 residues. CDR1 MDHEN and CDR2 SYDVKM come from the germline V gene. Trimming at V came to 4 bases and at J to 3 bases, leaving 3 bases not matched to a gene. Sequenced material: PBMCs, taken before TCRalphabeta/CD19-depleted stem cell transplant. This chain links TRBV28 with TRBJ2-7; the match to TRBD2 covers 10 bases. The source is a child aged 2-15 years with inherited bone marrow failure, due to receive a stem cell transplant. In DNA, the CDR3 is TGTGCCAGCAGTTGGACTAGCGGATACTACGAGCAGTACTTC. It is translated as CASSWTSGYYEQYF.